This is a list of T cell receptor beta chains from one sample in a study of chemoradiotherapy in HPV16-positive cancers. Sequencing was performed with immunoSEQ multiplex PCR; in TCRdb, only in-frame clones are kept and a portion is missing. This table holds some 30,000 clones, around 87% found once. The source was blood, collected from a patient who underwent chemoradiotherapy. These receptors all come from a human donor with HPV-associated anogenital cancer. The CDR3 runs from the conserved cysteine through the conserved F or W. Fields, in order: V gene, J gene, D gene, clone size, CDR3 DNA, CDR3 protein. A D gene is named only where the DNA matches it firmly. Rows may omit the clone size; those that give it use once, few, many or a size class.

V: TRBV7-9; J: TRBJ2-7; D: TRBD1; size: -; DNA: TGTGCCAGCATTCCAGGGGGTTCCTACGAGCAGTACTTC; CDR3: CASIPGGSYEQYF
V: TRBV14; J: TRBJ2-1; D: TRBD2; size: -; DNA: TGTGCCAGCAGCCAAGAACTAGCGGGGGCGGAGTTCTTC; CDR3: CASSQELAGAEFF
V: TRBV10-1; J: TRBJ1-1; D: -; size: -; DNA: TGCGCCAGCAGTGAAGGTACAGGGAACACTGAAGCTTTCTTT; CDR3: CASSEGTGNTEAFF
V: TRBV19; J: TRBJ1-3; D: -; size: -; DNA: TGTGCCAGTAGTGCCGACAGCAGCTCTGGAAACACCATATATTTT; CDR3: CASSADSSSGNTIYF
V: TRBV19; J: TRBJ1-3; D: -; size: few; DNA: TGTGCCAGTAGTACCGGACAGAGCTCTGGAAACACCATATATTTT; CDR3: CASSTGQSSGNTIYF
V: TRBV27; J: TRBJ1-1; D: -; size: -; DNA: TGTGCCAGCAGTTTGACGGTCAGGGCGCAAGCTTTCTTT; CDR3: CASSLTVRAQAFF
V: TRBV4-1; J: TRBJ2-7; D: -; size: once; DNA: TGCGCCAGCAGCCAAGTTGGGCAGGCGTACTCCTACGAGCAGTACTTC; CDR3: CASSQVGQAYSYEQYF
V: TRBV7-8; J: TRBJ1-5; D: -; size: -; DNA: TGTGCCAGCAGCTTATCCACCGGTCCCCAGCATTTT; CDR3: CASSLSTGPQHF
V: TRBV25-1; J: TRBJ2-7; D: -; size: -; DNA: TGTGCCAGCAGTGACCCGGGCTACTACGAGCAGTACTTC; CDR3: CASSDPGYYEQYF
V: TRBV11-2; J: TRBJ2-3; D: -; size: -; DNA: TGTGCCAGCAGCTTAGCCTTTCCCGATACGCAGTATTTT; CDR3: CASSLAFPDTQYF
V: TRBV7-3; J: TRBJ2-5; D: -; size: -; DNA: TGTGCCAGCAGCTTATCCAGGGCCCAAGAGACCCAGTACTTC; CDR3: CASSLSRAQETQYF
V: TRBV27; J: TRBJ1-1; D: -; size: once; DNA: TGTGCCAGCAGTTTTTCACGGTCTGGCCCTGAAGCTTTCTTT; CDR3: CASSFSRSGPEAFF
V: TRBV6-5; J: TRBJ1-1; D: -; size: once; DNA: TGTGCCAGCAGTTACGGAGGGTTGAACACTGAAGCTTTCTTT; CDR3: CASSYGGLNTEAFF
V: TRBV6-5; J: TRBJ1-6; D: -; size: -; DNA: TGTGCCAGCAGACTCAATAATTCACCCCTCCACTTT; CDR3: CASRLNNSPLHF
V: TRBV7-7; J: TRBJ2-1; D: -; size: -; DNA: TGTGCTAGCAGCTTAGCCACAGGGTACAATGAGCAGTTCTTC; CDR3: CASSLATGYNEQFF
V: TRBV19; J: TRBJ1-6; D: -; size: -; DNA: TGTGCCAGTAGTATAGGGGGGGGATTTGCGGATAATTCACCCCTCCACTTT; CDR3: CASSIGGGFADNSPLHF